The clone carrying this TCR beta chain appeared once. V lost 4 bases, J lost 13 bases, and 17 bases lay in between. The CDR3 is 13 amino acids. CDR1 is SGHAT, CDR2 FQNNGV, per germline. Every donor gave ten milliliters of peripheral blood. Isolated PBMCs totaled at least 7 million in each sample. Using a J-beta primer mix together with a sample-barcoded 5' primer, a second PCR was run for roughly 6 to 12 cycles. Each cDNA molecule carried a tag from a template-switch adaptor that contained 12 random nucleotides. Each of the samples gave a minimum of 2.5 million paired-end reads that contained CDR3. TCRdb itself ran the 5' RACE reads through MiXCR, one entry per CDR3 protein. The sample carries about 900,000 distinct CDR3 sequences, around 46% recorded once. This sample is part of a study of blood T cells in healthy people across ages.

Source material: blood. The sequence derives from a man aged 25 to 40 in good health. The chain links TRBV11-2 to TRBJ2-4; D unresolved. CDR3 DNA sequence: TGTGCCAGCAGCTGTAGCAGGAACAATGAGCAGTACTTC. Amino acid sequence: CASSCSRNNEQYF.